One sample yielded the 25 T cell receptor beta chains listed below, sequenced in a study of T cells after yellow fever vaccination. TCRdb re-called the 5' RACE reads through MiXCR, storing one row per CDR3 protein. Of a few hundred thousand distinct CDR3 sequences listed, about 7.1% were seen once; the top ten hold more than 0.8%. This material consisted of CD4+ T cells sorted from PBMCs, taken 15 days after the yellow fever booster vaccination. These receptors came from a man under 40 who received the YFV17D yellow fever vaccine.

This clonotype was picked up many times. This chain links TRBV12-3 or TRBV12-4 with TRBJ1-2; 7 bases are shared with TRBD1. The CDR3 extends over 14 amino acids. V lost 4 bases and J lost 4; bases outside the gene matches: 6. The CDR3 reads CASSSSTGVYGYTF. CDR3 sequence (DNA): TGTGCCAGCAGTTCCTCAACAGGGGTCTATGGCTACACCTTC.

This clonotype was seen at least ten times. CDR3 residues: CATSRDIRGTNTGELFF. As DNA, the CDR3 is TGTGCCACCAGCAGAGATATTCGCGGAACAAACACCGGGGAGCTGTTTTTT. The chain uses TRBV15 and TRBJ2-2; D call uncertain. This CDR3 region has 17 residues. The germline V gene encodes CDR1 LNHNV and CDR2 YYDKDF (reference sequence). The V end lost 0 bases, the J end lost 2 bases, and 13 bases lay between the germline ends.

A note on this clonotype: A single base separates this from a much larger clone, so it may be a read error. J is TRBJ2-3 and V is TRBV4-3; possible D gene TRBD2, 5 bases. Germline V gene sequence: CDR1 LGHNA, CDR2 YSLEER. The CDR3 sequence is 16 residues long. The CDR3 region is CVSSQDLRAFTDTQYF. In DNA, the CDR3 is TGCGTCAGCAGCCAAGACCTGCGGGCCTTCACAGATACGCAGTATTTT.

This chain links TRBV6-1 with TRBJ2-2; D might be TRBD1 (5 bases). The CDR3 contains 14 residues. The V gene lost 6 bases and the J gene lost 8 bases, with 16 bases spanning the gap. CDR1 MNHNS and CDR2 SASEGT come from the germline V gene. The CDR3 reads CASSPGLTPGELFF. The DNA of the CDR3 is TGTGCCAGCAGCCCAGGGCTTACGCCGGGGGAGCTGTTTTTT.

This clonotype occurred a few times. The J gene is TRBJ2-7, the V gene TRBV5-5; TRBD1 aligns across 9 bases. The CDR3 totals 15 residues. With 2 bases clipped from V and 4 bases from J, the junction kept 7 bases outside the gene matches. Germline V CDR1 and CDR2: SGHKS, YYEKEE (reference sequence). CDR3 protein: CASSFSGTGPYEQYF. CDR3 DNA: TGTGCCAGCAGCTTCTCCGGGACAGGGCCGTACGAGCAGTACTTC.

This clonotype was seen a few times. This chain joins TRBV10-3 and TRBJ2-7; TRBD2 is a possible D gene (5 bases). Germline assignment: CDR1 ENHRY and CDR2 SYGVKD. V was shortened by 4 bases and J by 0 bases, with 13 bases between the two germline ends. This CDR3 region has 15 residues. As DNA, the CDR3 is TGTGCCATCAGTGGCCAAACTGGGAGCTCCTACGAGCAGTACTTC. This encodes CAISGQTGSSYEQYF.

This clonotype turned up a few times. V and J are TRBV5-4 and TRBJ2-3; 7 bases match TRBD2. Germline lookup yields CDR1 SGHNT and CDR2 YYREEE (reference sequence). Trimming took 4 bases from V and 4 from J; bases not matched to a gene: 6. The CDR3 is made up of 14 amino acids. The chain's CDR3 is CASSLGEGSDTQYF. CDR3 sequence (DNA): TGTGCCAGCAGCCTTGGGGAGGGGTCAGATACGCAGTATTTT.

This clonotype was observed a handful of times. The V and J genes are TRBV15 and TRBJ2-7; no reliable D call. The germline gives CDR1 LNHNV, CDR2 YYDKDF (reference sequence). The CDR3 extends over 14 amino acids. V shed 4 bases and J shed 5 bases, with 15 bases lying between them. This CDR3 reads CATSKGPMTHEQYF. For the CDR3, the DNA is TGTGCCACCAGCAAAGGACCCATGACCCACGAGCAGTACTTC.

The chain links TRBV10-3 to TRBJ2-1, with 11 nucleotides matching TRBD2. Unmatched junction bases numbered 13, after V lost 10 bases and J lost 5 bases. The germline V gene has CDR1 ENHRY and CDR2 SYGVKD. The length of the CDR3 is 16 residues. CDR3 loop: CATSSGGTSGNNEQFF. CDR3 nucleotide sequence: TGTGCCACCTCCTCGGGCGGGACTAGCGGAAACAATGAGCAGTTCTTC.

This clonotype was found a few times. The chain recombines TRBV9 with TRBJ2-7; D ambiguous. The CDR3 extends over 13 amino acids. The germline V and J ends were trimmed by 7 bases and 5 bases, with 16 bases remaining between them. The germline V gene has CDR1 SGDLS and CDR2 YYNGEE. CDR3 sequence: CASSVDQSHEQYF. The CDR3 DNA is TGTGCCAGCTCAGTGGACCAGTCCCACGAGCAGTACTTC.

J is TRBJ2-1 and V is TRBV20-1; 14 positions agree with TRBD2. V dropped 5 bases and J dropped 7; count of bases not matched to a gene: 7. CDR1 DFQATT and CDR2 SNEGSKA come from the germline V gene (reference sequence). The CDR3 runs to 15 residues. The chain's CDR3 is CSAGIGTSGRNEQFF. For the CDR3, the DNA is TGCAGTGCTGGAATAGGGACTAGCGGGAGAAATGAGCAGTTCTTC.

In its sample, this clonotype was seen many times. The rearrangement uses TRBV11-2 and TRBJ2-1; 8 positions match TRBD1. This CDR3 region has 17 residues. V trimming: 5 bases; J trimming: 1 base; junction bases outside the gene matches: 10. The germline V gene encodes CDR1 SGHAT and CDR2 FQNNGV. The CDR3 reads CASSPRDRSLSYNEQFF. CDR3 nucleotide sequence: TGTGCCAGCAGCCCCCGGGACAGGTCCCTTTCCTACAATGAGCAGTTCTTC.

As concerns this clonotype: One base away lies a much larger clone, so this may be a sequencing read error. The chain is built from TRBV5-1 and TRBJ2-2, with no clear D. The germline V gene has CDR1 SGHRS and CDR2 YFSETQ. This CDR3 spans 15 amino acids. This CDR3 is CASSLSGSNTVELFF. CDR3 DNA sequence: TGCGCCAGCAGCTTGTCCGGCAGCAACACCGTGGAGCTGTTTTTT.

In this sample, this clonotype turned up many times. This chain connects TRBV7-2 to TRBJ2-2, with a tentative D call TRBD2 (5 bases). Trimming removed 0 bases at V and 5 bases at J, with 10 bases between. CDR3 length: 15 residues. Germline-derived CDR1 and CDR2 are SGHTA and FQGNSA. The CDR3 region has the DNA TGTGCCAGCAGCTTAGCCGGGAAATTAACCGGGGAGCTGTTTTTT. It encodes CASSLAGKLTGELFF.

This clonotype was seen more than once but under ten times. J is TRBJ2-1 and V is TRBV20-1; 12 bases agree with TRBD2. The CDR3 covers 14 residues. Germline CDR1 reads DFQATT; CDR2 reads SNEGSKA (reference sequence). The trim removed 6 bases at V and 3 bases at J, leaving 3 bases unmatched. The CDR3 coding sequence is TGCAGTGCGCAGACTAGCGGGGGCTACAATGAGCAGTTCTTC. Translated: CSAQTSGGYNEQFF.

This clonotype was counted only a few times. The rearrangement links TRBV6-5 to TRBJ2-3; 7 bases line up with TRBD2. After removal of 4 bases from V and 1 base from J, the junction contained 5 bases not matched to a gene. The CDR3 is 15 residues long. Germline CDR1 and CDR2: MNHEY and SVGAGI. CDR3: CASSSGLVGTDTQYF. The CDR3 nucleotides read TGTGCCAGCAGTTCAGGACTAGTTGGCACAGATACGCAGTATTTT.

This clonotype was detected a few times. The chain couples TRBV6-5 to TRBJ1-5; no clear D. The germline V and J ends were trimmed by 0 bases and 2 bases, with 11 bases remaining between them. The CDR3 runs to 16 residues. Germline lookup yields CDR1 MNHEY and CDR2 SVGAGI. The CDR3 reads CASSYSRNRGNQPQHF. In DNA, the CDR3 is TGTGCCAGCAGTTACTCCCGGAATCGAGGCAATCAGCCCCAGCATTTT.

This CDR3 is CSAREEETQYF. CDR3 in DNA: TGCAGCGCCCGGGAGGAAGAGACCCAGTACTTC. The chain couples TRBV29-1 to TRBJ2-5; 7 positions match TRBD2. The V and J ends lost 7 bases and 3 bases, in that order; junction bases with no gene match: 2. This CDR3 contains 11 residues. Germline CDR1 is SQVTM and CDR2 is ANQGSEA.

In regard to this clonotype: A much larger clone lies one base from this, so it may be a read error. The CDR3 does not end in the conserved phenylalanine or tryptophan, so this is likely a read error. V gene TRBV29-1 combines with J gene TRBJ2-1, with 12 nucleotides matching TRBD2. Germline V lookup: CDR1 SQVTM, CDR2 ANQGSEA. The CDR3 loop spans 12 amino acids. V trimming: 7 bases; J trimming: 8 bases; junction bases outside the gene matches: 3. CDR3 in DNA: TGCAGCGAGACTAGCGGGAGTTATGAGCAGTTCTTA. Its protein is CSETSGSYEQFL.

In its sample, this clonotype was seen a few times. The chain has TRBV2 and TRBJ2-5; D may be TRBD2 (6 bases). This CDR3 is 13 amino acids long. Trimming left V 7 bases short and J 5 bases short, with 14 bases between. Germline values: CDR1 SNHLY, CDR2 FYNNEI. The CDR3 is CASIMTRRETQYF. As DNA, the CDR3 is TGTGCCAGCATTATGACTAGGCGGGAGACCCAGTACTTC.

This clonotype was found many times. V gene TRBV10-3 combines with J gene TRBJ2-1; D not resolved. The CDR3 covers 12 residues. V dropped 3 bases and J dropped 9 bases, with 9 bases sitting between them. Germline V CDR1 and CDR2: ENHRY, SYGVKD. The CDR3 sequence: CAISEINGEQFF. CDR3 bases: TGTGCCATCAGTGAAATTAATGGTGAGCAGTTCTTC.

This clonotype has a count of ten or more. V and J are TRBV29-1 and TRBJ1-1, with D perhaps matching TRBD1 (5 bases). V was cut by 4 bases and J by 6 bases, with 18 bases left in between. Germline assignment: CDR1 SQVTM and CDR2 ANQGSEA. This CDR3 region has 14 residues. CDR3 loop: CSVVPGRRGAEAFF. Written as DNA, the CDR3 is TGCAGCGTTGTCCCGGGACGCCGAGGGGCTGAAGCTTTCTTT.

The chain links TRBV19 to TRBJ2-3; D gene ambiguous. Germline V gives CDR1 LNHDA, CDR2 SQIVND (reference sequence). The length of the CDR3 is 15 residues. Trimming stripped 3 bases from V and 4 bases from J, with 14 bases between. The CDR3 nucleotides are TGTGCCAGTAGTATCACCGGAGTTGCAGCAGATACGCAGTATTTT. Its protein product is CASSITGVAADTQYF.

This clonotype was seen more than once but under ten times. The CDR3 protein is CASSEEGRPNYGYTF. CDR3 sequence (DNA): TGTGCCAGCAGTGAAGAGGGCAGGCCTAACTATGGCTACACCTTC. This chain uses TRBV2 with TRBJ1-2; D remains ambiguous. The CDR3 is 15 amino acids. The ends were cut back, 1 base at V and 0 bases at J, with 9 bases in the middle. Germline CDR1 is SNHLY and CDR2 is FYNNEI.

This clonotype was detected many times. The chain carries TRBV6-2 or TRBV6-3 and TRBJ2-1; TRBD1 or TRBD2 may be the D gene (6 bases each). Germline loops: CDR1 MNHEY, CDR2 SVGEGT. Trimming removed 6 bases at V and 9 bases at J, with 15 bases between. The CDR3 sequence is 13 residues long. DNA of the CDR3: TGTGCCAGCAGCAAAGGGGGGTACGGTGAGCAGTTCTTC. Translation: CASSKGGYGEQFF.